The sequence of this T cell receptor beta chain was determined in a study of T-cell reconstitution after alpha-beta-depleted transplantation in children. The CDR3 sequence is 14 residues long. J was trimmed by 5 bases and V by 4 bases; bases with no gene match: 6. Germline V gives CDR1 SGDLS, CDR2 YYNGEE. This clonotype came up many times. The library targeted TCRbeta and was prepared with unique molecular identifiers. TCRdb analysed the PCR reads with MiXCR anew, one entry per CDR3 protein. The sample carries about 91,000 distinct CDR3 sequences, roughly 8% recorded once. The V and J genes are TRBV9 and TRBJ1-2, with TRBD1 matching over 9 bases. This TCR derives from a human donor who donated a stem cell graft to a child with congenital amegakaryocytic thrombocytopenia. Sequencing used PBMCs from the stem cell graft donor, obtained from the stem cell graft. The DNA of the CDR3 is TGTGCCAGCAGCCAAACGGGACAGGGTTATGGCTACACCTTC. Residues: CASSQTGQGYGYTF. The full variable domain, with the rest looked up from reference TRBV9 and TRBJ1-2, is DSGVTQTPKHLITATGQRVTLRCSPRSGDLSVYWYQQSLDQGLQFLIQYYNGEERAKGNILERFSAQQFPDLHSELNLSSLELGDSALYFCASSQTGQGYGYTFGSGTRLTVV.